The sequence of this TCR beta chain was determined in a study of T cell responses to AZD1222 COVID-19 vaccine. Study at large: Second-dose groups at about 4 or about 12 weeks were pooled.

A note on this clone: The antigen is not known.

The data were produced by immunoSEQ multiplex PCR, yet TCRdb's version contains in-frame clones alone and is incomplete. The sample yields some 130,000 clones, about 80% seen once. The CDR3 loop spans 12 amino acids. Germline CDR1 reads SEHNR; CDR2 reads FQNEAQ (reference sequence). Trimming left V 5 bases short and J 6 bases short, with 9 bases between. General study results and limits: Donor demographics were predominantly white British with a female majority; clonal diversity may be underestimated.

The chain is built from TRBV7-9 and TRBJ2-3; D is ambiguous. This TCR derives from an adult in good health. Here the sequenced sample was peripheral blood, taken on day 0 of AZD1222 vaccination. CDR3 bases: TGTGCCAGCAGCCCTCATGGGGATACGCAGTATTTT. Its protein is CASSPHGDTQYF.